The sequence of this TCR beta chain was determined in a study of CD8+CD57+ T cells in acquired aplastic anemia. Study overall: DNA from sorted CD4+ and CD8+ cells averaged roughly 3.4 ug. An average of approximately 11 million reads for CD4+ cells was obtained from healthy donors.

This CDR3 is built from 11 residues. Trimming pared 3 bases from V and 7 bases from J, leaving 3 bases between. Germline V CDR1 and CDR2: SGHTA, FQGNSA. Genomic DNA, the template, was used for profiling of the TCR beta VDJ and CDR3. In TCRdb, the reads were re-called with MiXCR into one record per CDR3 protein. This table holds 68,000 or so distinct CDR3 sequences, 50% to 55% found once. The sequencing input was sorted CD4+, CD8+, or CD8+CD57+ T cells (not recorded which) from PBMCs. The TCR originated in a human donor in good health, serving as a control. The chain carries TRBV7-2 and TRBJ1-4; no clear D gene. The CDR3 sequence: CASSFGEKLFF. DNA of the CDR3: TGTGCCAGCAGCTTCGGTGAAAAACTGTTTTTT. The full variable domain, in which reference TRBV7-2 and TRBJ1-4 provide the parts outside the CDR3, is GAGVSQSPSNKVTEKGKDVELRCDPISGHTALYWYRQSLGQGLEFLIYFQGNSAPDKSGLPSDRFSAERTGGSVSTLTIQRTQQEDSAVYLCASSFGEKLFFGSGTQLSVL.